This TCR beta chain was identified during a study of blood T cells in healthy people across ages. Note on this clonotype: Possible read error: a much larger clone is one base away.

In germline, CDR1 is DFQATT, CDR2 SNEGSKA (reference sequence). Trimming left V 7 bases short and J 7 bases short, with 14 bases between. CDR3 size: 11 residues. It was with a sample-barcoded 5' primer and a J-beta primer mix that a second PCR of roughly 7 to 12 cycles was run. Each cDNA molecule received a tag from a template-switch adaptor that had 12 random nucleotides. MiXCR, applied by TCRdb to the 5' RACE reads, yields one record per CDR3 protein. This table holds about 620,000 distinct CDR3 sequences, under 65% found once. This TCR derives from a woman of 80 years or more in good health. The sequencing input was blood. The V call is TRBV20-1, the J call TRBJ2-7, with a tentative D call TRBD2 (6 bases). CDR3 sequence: CSVPAGAEQYF. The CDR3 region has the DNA TGCAGTGTTCCAGCGGGCGCGGAGCAGTACTTC.